This TCR beta chain was retrieved from a study of tumor and adjacent non-tumor tissue in lung cancer. Whole-study context: Some 3.9 million productive TCRbeta reads were obtained per sample on average.

The CDR3 runs to 11 residues. Per the germline V gene, CDR1 is SGHTS and CDR2 is YDEGEE. This sample's RNA came from whole unsorted tissue. Study results and limitations: Tumor tissue had significantly higher TCR diversity than normal lung.

Comment on this clonotype: Its antigen is still unknown. A read error is possible here, since a much larger clone lies one base away.

The library came from three nested PCR rounds adapted from ARM-PCR protocols. One entry per CDR3 protein results from TCRdb running MiXCR on the multiplex PCR reads. The sample shows about 75,000 distinct CDR3 sequences, 60% to 80% of them seen only once. The V gene is TRBV5-8, the J gene TRBJ1-5; no clear D. This TCR was sampled from a woman between 50 and 59 years old with non-small cell lung cancer. The material sequenced was lung tumor tissue. The CDR3 coding sequence is TGTACCAGCAGCTTGGGTCAGCCCCAGCATTTT. It encodes CTSSLGQPQHF.